This T cell receptor (beta chain) was obtained from a study of shared clonotypes between healthy human individuals. Assay: immunoSEQ multiplex PCR; the TCRdb copy retains only in-frame clones and omits some. The table has a few million clones, roughly 93% seen once; the top ten hold 1.5% to 2%. Terminally differentiated effector memory CD45RA+ cells were excluded by CCR7 positive selection of CD45RO-negative cells. V was clipped by 0 bases and J by 4 bases, with 11 bases between them. Germline CDR1 reads SGHRS; CDR2 reads YFSETQ. The CDR3 consists of 15 residues. V is TRBV5-1 and J is TRBJ2-1; TRBD1 is a possible D gene (5 bases). The clonotype comes from a man younger than 35 in good health. Some clones in this sample may be carry-over from other donors' samples. Sequenced: naive CD8+ T cells from PBMCs. CDR3 sequence reads: CASSLAGPLYNEQFF. DNA of the CDR3: TGCGCCAGCAGCTTGGCAGGGCCCCTATACAATGAGCAGTTCTTC. Filled out from reference TRBV5-1 and TRBJ2-1, the complete variable domain reads KAGVTQTPRYLIKTRGQQVTLSCSPISGHRSVSWYQQTPGQGLQFLFEYFSETQRNKGNFPGRFSGRQFSNSRSEMNVSTLELGDSALYLCASSLAGPLYNEQFFGPGTRLTVL.